This section outlines one TCR beta chain sequence together with its context. This record comes from a study of blood T cell repertoires in COVID-19. Study background: Sources were T cells, B-cell-depleted T cells, or PBMCs; the material itself was cDNA or gDNA.

Per the study methods: The authors estimated nucleated cell counts from reference gene primer amplification. Using immunoSEQ multiplex PCR, the repertoire was profiled, and TCRdb retains in-frame clones only, with some absent. V, J and clone size derive from that table, while D and trimming were established from the DNA sequence. This table has tens of thousands of clones, roughly nine tenths appearing once. Germline assignment: CDR1 SGDLS and CDR2 YYNGEE. Trimming took 3 bases from V and 4 from J; bases not matched to a gene: 4. The CDR3 runs 15 residues. The rearrangement joins TRBV9 to TRBJ1-3; 10 nucleotides line up with TRBD1. This sequence was found in a man aged 55 to 70 with acute or convalescent COVID-19. The sample comprised peripheral blood. The CDR3 DNA is TGTGCCAGCAGCGCCCAGACAGGGGGCGGAAACACCATATATTTT. It specifies CASSAQTGGGNTIYF. Full variable domain (rest looked up from reference TRBV9 and TRBJ1-3): DSGVTQTPKHLITATGQRVTLRCSPRSGDLSVYWYQQSLDQGLQFLIQYYNGEERAKGNILERFSAQQFPDLHSELNLSSLELGDSALYFCASSAQTGGGNTIYFGEGSWLTVV.